Listed below are T cell receptor beta chains from one sample, sequenced in a study of cytomegalovirus exposure and HLA in healthy donors. Libraries were prepared by immunoSEQ multiplex PCR; TCRdb keeps only in-frame clonotypes and omits some of them. The sample holds around 130,000 clones, 60% to 75% seen once. The sample was PBMCs. The origin of the receptors is a woman aged 50 to 65 in good health and CMV-seropositive. Both conserved end residues are part of each CDR3. The order of the fields is D gene, clone size, J gene, V gene, CDR3 DNA, CDR3 protein. The D gene is left open where the match is weak. Clone size is stated in some rows and not others, as once, few, many or a class when expanded.

TRBD1	.	TRBJ2-5	TRBV29-1	TGCAGCGTTCAGGGGGTCGTGGAGACCCAGTACTTC	CSVQGVVETQYF
TRBD2	.	TRBJ2-1	TRBV29-1	TGCAGCGTTGGACTAGCGTCATTATACAATGAGCAGTTCTTC	CSVGLASLYNEQFF
.	.	TRBJ1-4	TRBV6-6	TGTGCCAGCAGGGTGCCCGGGACAACCCGGGAAAAACTGTTTTTT	CASRVPGTTREKLFF
.	once	TRBJ1-1	TRBV4-2	TGTGCCAGCAGCCAAGAGGGGGGGCGCGGGGCTTTCTTT	CASSQEGGRGAFF
TRBD1	.	TRBJ1-5	TRBV6-1	TGTGCCAGCTACTCCAGGGGGTTGAATCAGCCCCAGCATTTT	CASYSRGLNQPQHF
.	few	TRBJ2-5	TRBV7-6	TGTGCCAGCAGCTTGTCAGGTGAAGAGACCCAGTACTTC	CASSLSGEETQYF
.	.	TRBJ1-1	TRBV5-4	TGTGCCAGCAGCCTACAGCCCCTGAACACTGAAGCTTTCTTT	CASSLQPLNTEAFF
TRBD2	.	TRBJ2-7	TRBV5-1	TGCGCCAGCAGCAGTGGGACTAGGAGCTACGAGCAGTACTTC	CASSSGTRSYEQYF
.	.	TRBJ2-2	TRBV11-1	TGTGCCAGCAGCCACCTGGGGGGGGGCCTCCCCGGGGAGCTGTTTTTT	CASSHLGGGLPGELFF
TRBD2	.	TRBJ2-3	TRBV2	TGTGCCAGCAGTAGCGGGGGGGTCACAGATACGCAGTATTTT	CASSSGGVTDTQYF
TRBD2	.	TRBJ2-5	TRBV4-1	TGCGCCAGCAGCCAAGCCGGGGGGGGTGCGGGGGAGACCCAGTACTTC	CASSQAGGGAGETQYF
.	.	TRBJ1-1	TRBV30	TGTGCCTGGAGTGTATTTAGTACTGAAGCTTTCTTT	CAWSVFSTEAFF
TRBD1	.	TRBJ2-7	TRBV5-1	TGCGCCAGCAGCTGGGGCCCGACAGGGTTCGGGGACTACGAGCAGTACTTC	CASSWGPTGFGDYEQYF
TRBD2	.	TRBJ2-5	TRBV29-1	TGCAGCGTTGGGGGGACTAGCGGGGGCCAAGAGACCCAGTACTTC	CSVGGTSGGQETQYF
TRBD1	.	TRBJ2-5	TRBV6-5	TGTGCCAGCAGCGACAGGGTCAGAGAGACCCAGTACTTC	CASSDRVRETQYF
.	.	TRBJ2-2	TRBV28	TGTGCCAGCAGTACCCCAGCGACCGGGGAGCTGTTTTTT	CASSTPATGELFF
TRBD2	.	TRBJ2-3	TRBV4-2	TGTGCCAGCAGCCCAGTGGGTGCTAGCGGGGGGGACCTTAGGACGCAGTATTTT	CASSPVGASGGDLRTQYF
.	.	TRBJ1-4	TRBV7-9	TGTGCCAGCAGTTTCTACCCCAATGAAAAACTGTTTTTT	CASSFYPNEKLFF
.	.	TRBJ1-6	TRBV19	TGTGCCAGTACCCCAAGGGGAGGACTTCCGCCTTCACCCCTCCACTTT	CASTPRGGLPPSPLHF
TRBD1	.	TRBJ2-3	TRBV7-2	TGTGCCAGCAGCCCTAGACAGGGGTCCGATACGCAGTATTTT	CASSPRQGSDTQYF
.	.	TRBJ1-5	TRBV6-1	TGTGCCAGCAGTGAAGAGACAGTATATAGCAATCAGCCCCAGCATTTT	CASSEETVYSNQPQHF
TRBD2	.	TRBJ2-7	TRBV28	TGTGCCAGCGTGGCGGGAGGCTCCTACGAGCAGTACTTC	CASVAGGSYEQYF
TRBD1	.	TRBJ1-5	TRBV6-1	TGTGCCAGCAGAGGGACAGGTTATAGCAATCAGCCCCAGCATTTT	CASRGTGYSNQPQHF
.	few	TRBJ2-3	TRBV5-4	TGTGCCAGCAGCTTGACAGGAGATACGCAGTATTTT	CASSLTGDTQYF
.	.	TRBJ2-7	TRBV7-6	TGTGCCAGCAGCCCCCTAGACTCCTCCTACGAGCAGTACTTC	CASSPLDSSYEQYF
TRBD1	once	TRBJ2-7	TRBV6-5	TGTGCCAGCAGCTGGGACAGGGAGGGCGAGCAGTACTTC	CASSWDREGEQYF
.	few	TRBJ1-4	TRBV5-6	TGTGCCAGCAGCTCCACGGGGAGTAATGAAAAACTGTTTTTT	CASSSTGSNEKLFF
TRBD2	.	TRBJ2-5	TRBV5-5	TGTGCCAGCAGTTTATATAGGACTAGCAGACAAGAGACCCAGTACTTC	CASSLYRTSRQETQYF
TRBD1	few	TRBJ1-2	TRBV29-1	TGCAGCGTCGGGGTACAGGGGGCTGGCTATGGCTACACCTTC	CSVGVQGAGYGYTF
TRBD2	.	TRBJ2-1	TRBV5-1	TGCGCCAGCAGCCTCGGGGGGGCCTCCTACAATGAGCAGTTCTTC	CASSLGGASYNEQFF
.	.	TRBJ2-3	TRBV5-6	TGTGCCAGCAGCGGAAAAGCAGGGGCAGCCAATACGCAGTATTTT	CASSGKAGAANTQYF
.	.	TRBJ1-6	TRBV5-4	TGTGCCAGCAGCTTGGCGGGTAGGGGGATAGGGCCCCTCCACTTT	CASSLAGRGIGPLHF
.	.	TRBJ1-2	TRBV9	TGTGCCAGCAGCGTGGCCAAGGCGGGCTATGGCTACACCTTC	CASSVAKAGYGYTF
.	.	TRBJ1-1	TRBV19	TGTGCCAGTAGTATCTTAACAGGGATTCCAATGAACACTGAAGCTTTCTTT	CASSILTGIPMNTEAFF
.	.	TRBJ1-4	TRBV16	TGTGCCAGCAGATGGGACAAGGTTCTTTTT	CASRWDKVLF
.	.	TRBJ1-1	TRBV4-1	TGCGCCAGCAGCCCCCCTTTTCGGGTGGCGGGCACTGAAGCTTTCTTT	CASSPPFRVAGTEAFF
TRBD2	.	TRBJ2-1	TRBV7-2	TGTGCCAGCAGATACCGCCTAGCGGGGGGGTATGAGCAGTTCTTC	CASRYRLAGGYEQFF
.	.	TRBJ1-5	TRBV2	TGTGCCAGCAGTGGCGGGCGGTCGGTGGGAAGCAATCAGCCCCAGCATTTT	CASSGGRSVGSNQPQHF
.	.	TRBJ2-5	TRBV11-2	TGTGCCAGCAGCTTAAAGTGGGCCCAAGAGACCCAGTACTTC	CASSLKWAQETQYF